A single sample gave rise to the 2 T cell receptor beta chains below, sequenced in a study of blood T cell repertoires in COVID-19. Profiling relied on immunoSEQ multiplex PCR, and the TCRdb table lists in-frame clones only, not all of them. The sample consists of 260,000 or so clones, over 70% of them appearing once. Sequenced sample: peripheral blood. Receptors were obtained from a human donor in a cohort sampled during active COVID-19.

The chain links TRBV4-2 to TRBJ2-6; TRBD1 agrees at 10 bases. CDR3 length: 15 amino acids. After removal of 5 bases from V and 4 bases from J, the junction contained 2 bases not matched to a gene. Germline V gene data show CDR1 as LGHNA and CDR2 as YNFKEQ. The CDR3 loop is CASSGTGEGANVLTF. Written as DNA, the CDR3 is TGTGCCAGCAGCGGGACAGGGGAAGGGGCCAACGTCCTGACTTTC.

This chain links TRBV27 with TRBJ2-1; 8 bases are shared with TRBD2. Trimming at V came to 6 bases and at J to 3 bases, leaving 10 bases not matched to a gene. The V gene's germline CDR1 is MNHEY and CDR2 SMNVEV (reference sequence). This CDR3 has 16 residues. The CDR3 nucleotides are TGTGCCAGCAGCGGTCTGCGGGGGGTCCTCTACAATGAGCAGTTCTTC. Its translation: CASSGLRGVLYNEQFF.